These 12 T cell receptor beta chains were all obtained from the same sample, sequenced in a study of PD-L1 blockade in urothelial cancer. Assay used: immunoSEQ multiplex PCR; TCRdb lists only in-frame clones, some missing. The sample has about 69,000 clones; approximately 91% are singletons. This material consisted of PBMCs, taken around atezolizumab (anti-PD-L1) treatment. These receptors were taken from a man aged 55 to 70 with urothelial cancer.

The chain has TRBV4-3 and TRBJ2-7, with 8 positions matching TRBD1. The CDR3 extends over 16 amino acids. V dropped 1 base and J dropped 2; count of bases not matched to a gene: 7. The germline V gene has CDR1 LGHNA and CDR2 YSLEER. Here the CDR3 reads CASSQGGQALTYEQYF. The CDR3 nucleotides are TGCGCCAGCAGCCAAGGGGGACAGGCTTTAACCTACGAGCAGTACTTC.

The V and J genes are TRBV9 and TRBJ2-5, with D perhaps TRBD2 (5 bases). Germline V gene data show CDR1 as SGDLS and CDR2 as YYNGEE. The CDR3 consists of 12 residues. The V and J ends lost 3 bases and 5 bases respectively, with 8 bases between them. The CDR3: CASSAGWETQYF. The CDR3 DNA follows: TGTGCCAGCAGCGCGGGGTGGGAGACCCAGTACTTC. Filled out from reference TRBV9 and TRBJ2-5, the complete variable domain reads DSGVTQTPKHLITATGQRVTLRCSPRSGDLSVYWYQQSLDQGLQFLIQYYNGEERAKGNILERFSAQQFPDLHSELNLSSLELGDSALYFCASSAGWETQYFGPGTRLLVL.

The genes are TRBV5-1 and TRBJ2-7, with D maybe TRBD2 (5 bases). The germline V and J ends were trimmed by 1 base and 2 bases, with 10 bases remaining between them. Germline V CDR1 and CDR2: SGHRS, YFSETQ. This CDR3 comprises 14 residues. The CDR3 nucleotides read TGCGCCAGCAGCTTGCGGGGTTTAACCTACGAGCAGTACTTC. Its translation is CASSLRGLTYEQYF.

The chain joins TRBV19 to TRBJ2-2; 7 positions match TRBD1. There are 13 residues in the CDR3. Germline V gives CDR1 LNHDA, CDR2 SQIVND (reference sequence). V lost 4 bases and J lost 7; bases outside the gene matches: 3. CDR3 residues: CASSTQGIGELFF. CDR3 nucleotide sequence: TGTGCCAGTAGTACACAGGGGATCGGGGAGCTGTTTTTT.

This sequence joins TRBV30 and TRBJ2-5; D is possibly TRBD2 (7 bases). CDR1 and CDR2 (germline): GTSNPN, SVGIG (reference sequence). This CDR3 has 15 amino acids. Trimming took off 2 bases at V and 4 bases at J, with 17 bases between the two ends. In DNA, the CDR3 is TGTGCCTGGAGTAAGGGGGGGCCCGGAGGAGAGACCCAGTACTTC. It yields the protein CAWSKGGPGGETQYF.

The rearrangement uses TRBV5-4 and TRBJ2-3, with 11 nucleotides matching TRBD2. This CDR3 has 15 amino acids. The germline gives CDR1 SGHNT, CDR2 YYREEE (reference sequence). After removal of 1 base from V and 6 bases from J, the junction contained 4 bases not matched to a gene. The CDR3 DNA reads TGTGCCAGCAGCTTGACAGTAGCGGGAGGGGATACGCAGTATTTT. As protein: CASSLTVAGGDTQYF. The whole variable domain, filled in from reference TRBV5-4 and TRBJ2-3, reads ETGVTQSPTHLIKTRGQQVTLRCSSQSGHNTVSWYQQALGQGPQFIFQYYREEENGRGNFPPRFSGLQFPNYSSELNVNALELDDSALYLCASSLTVAGGDTQYFGPGTRLTVL.

This chain connects TRBV11-2 to TRBJ2-2; TRBD2 matches at 9 bases. The CDR3 totals 15 residues. The germline V gene encodes CDR1 SGHAT and CDR2 FQNNGV. Trimming removed 0 bases from V and 5 bases from J; junction bases left unmatched: 1. CDR3 sequence reads: CASSLEAGGTGELFF. The DNA for the CDR3 is TGTGCCAGCAGCTTAGAAGCGGGGGGAACCGGGGAGCTGTTTTTT.

V gene TRBV11-1 combines with J gene TRBJ1-4; 7 bases align to TRBD1. Losses at the gene ends were 5 bases for V and 8 bases for J; bases not matched to a gene: 14. The CDR3 has 16 amino acids. Germline values: CDR1 SGHAT, CDR2 FQDESV (reference sequence). The CDR3 coding sequence is TGTGCCAGCAGCCCACGGACCTCGCAGGGGGACGAAAAACTGTTTTTT. This codes for CASSPRTSQGDEKLFF.

This clone has only one observation. The chain combines TRBV19 with TRBJ2-5; D gene unclear. Germline CDR1 is LNHDA and CDR2 is SQIVND (reference sequence). With 3 bases removed from V and 5 bases from J, the gap between germline ends came to 13 bases. This CDR3 comprises 14 residues. The CDR3 is CASSIRSLGETQYF. CDR3 in DNA: TGTGCCAGTAGTATCCGCAGTCTCGGGGAGACCCAGTACTTC.

The CDR3 DNA reads TGTGCTAGTGGTTCAAGCGGGAGACCGTCGGATACGCAGTATTTT. Translating gives CASGSSGRPSDTQYF. The chain has TRBV12-5 and TRBJ2-3; TRBD2 aligns across 8 bases. Losses at the gene ends were 4 bases for V and 6 bases for J; bases not matched to a gene: 9. The V gene's germline CDR1 is LGHNT and CDR2 FRNRAP. CDR3 length: 15 amino acids.

V gene TRBV5-4 combines with J gene TRBJ1-2; D call uncertain. The CDR3 totals 16 residues. Deletions cut 4 bases from V and 1 base from J, with 17 bases between. Germline CDR1 SGHNT, CDR2 YYREEE (reference sequence). The chain's CDR3 is CASSPHDGGRNYGYTF. DNA for the CDR3: TGTGCCAGCAGCCCCCATGATGGAGGGCGTAACTATGGCTACACCTTC.

V is TRBV4-3 and J is TRBJ2-7; D might be TRBD2 (5 bases). The V and J ends lost 1 base and 2 bases respectively, with 12 bases between them. This CDR3 contains 15 residues. The germline V gene has CDR1 LGHNA and CDR2 YSLEER. The CDR3 DNA follows: TGCGCCAGCAGCCAAGTGGTAGCGAGTACCTACGAGCAGTACTTC. It specifies CASSQVVASTYEQYF.